The 24 T cell receptor beta chains presented below share a single source sample, sequenced in a study of T-cell memory formation after mild COVID-19. TCRdb itself ran the 5' RACE reads through MiXCR, one entry per CDR3 protein. The table has tens of thousands of distinct CDR3 sequences, approximately 15% seen once; the top ten hold 30% to 35%. Input material: PBMCs or a T cell subset sorted from them (not recorded which). The source is an adult woman who had mild COVID-19 (a few samples of this study predate the infection). Cell type and time point are not known.

At least ten counts were recorded for this clonotype. The gene calls are TRBV9 and TRBJ2-7, with TRBD1 identical over 7 bases. V shed 4 bases, J shed 1 base, and the junction held 8 bases outside the gene matches. The germline CDR1 and CDR2 sequences are SGDLS and YYNGEE. This CDR3 comprises 15 residues. The CDR3 loop is CASSLGQTLSYEQYF. The CDR3 DNA is TGTGCCAGCAGCTTGGGACAGACCCTTTCCTACGAGCAGTACTTC.

This clonotype occurred a few times. Here the CDR3 DNA reads TGCAGTGCACCCGGGACTAGATCCTACGAGCAGTACTTC. Protein sequence: CSAPGTRSYEQYF. This chain connects TRBV20-1 to TRBJ2-7; 8 nucleotides align to TRBD2. Germline V gene data show CDR1 as DFQATT and CDR2 as SNEGSKA (reference sequence). The CDR3 totals 13 residues. V lost 6 bases, J lost 1 base, and 5 bases stayed unmatched.

This clonotype was observed many times. The gene calls are TRBV7-9 and TRBJ2-1; TRBD2 might be the D (5 bases). CDR1 SEHNR and CDR2 FQNEAQ come from the germline V gene (reference sequence). The CDR3 loop spans 14 amino acids. V gave up 1 base and J gave up 13 bases, with 17 bases separating them. The CDR3, as DNA: TGTGCCAGCAGCTTAGTTCTAGCCGGGGAGAAACAGTTCTTC. This sequence encodes CASSLVLAGEKQFF.

The V call is TRBV5-1, the J call TRBJ2-7; D may be TRBD1 (5 bases). V gave up 0 bases and J gave up 6 bases, with 13 bases separating them. CDR3 length equals 14 residues. Per germline, CDR1 SGHRS and CDR2 YFSETQ. CDR3 in DNA: TGCGCCAGCAGCTTGGTCGCCAGGGAAGGCGAGCAGTACTTC. Translation: CASSLVAREGEQYF. Drawing the rest from reference TRBV5-1 and TRBJ2-7, the complete variable domain is KAGVTQTPRYLIKTRGQQVTLSCSPISGHRSVSWYQQTPGQGLQFLFEYFSETQRNKGNFPGRFSGRQFSNSRSEMNVSTLELGDSALYLCASSLVAREGEQYFGPGTRLTVT.

The chain combines TRBV5-6 with TRBJ2-7; D unclear. Germline lookup yields CDR1 SGHDT and CDR2 YYEEEE. The CDR3 sequence is 14 residues long. V lost 3 bases, J lost 2 bases, and 12 bases lay in between. The chain's CDR3 is CASSWGMGAYEQYF. The DNA for the CDR3 is TGTGCCAGCAGCTGGGGTATGGGTGCCTACGAGCAGTACTTC.

This clonotype showed up just a few times. This chain links TRBV6-5 with TRBJ2-3; TRBD2 might be the D (6 bases). Germline V gene lookup returns CDR1 MNHEY and CDR2 SVGAGI. The CDR3 consists of 14 residues. V was shortened by 10 bases and J by 1 base, with 15 bases between the two germline ends. CDR3 protein: CATRDSGGTDTQYF. CDR3 bases: TGTGCCACCCGGGACTCTGGAGGCACAGATACGCAGTATTTT.

This chain links TRBV12-3 or TRBV12-4 with TRBJ2-3; 7 positions match TRBD1. The CDR3 is 15 amino acids. Losses at the gene ends were 4 bases for V and 2 bases for J; bases not matched to a gene: 6. This CDR3 reads CASSSRDRSTDTQYF. DNA of the CDR3: TGTGCCAGCAGTTCGAGGGACAGATCCACAGATACGCAGTATTTT.

In its sample, this clonotype was seen a few times. The chain couples TRBV19 to TRBJ2-1, with D uncertain. V was cut by 10 bases and J by 6 bases, with 10 bases left in between. This CDR3 is built from 11 residues. The V gene's germline CDR1 is LNHDA and CDR2 SQIVND (reference sequence). The DNA of the CDR3 is TGTGCCACCGATCGTGGCAATGAGCAGTTCTTC. Its protein product is CATDRGNEQFF.

V and J are TRBV5-6 and TRBJ2-7, with 9 bases matching TRBD1. V lost 4 bases to trimming and J lost 4 bases; unmatched junction nucleotides: 9. The CDR3 is 15 residues long. Germline CDR1 is SGHDT and CDR2 is YYEEEE. CDR3 residues: CASSSRDRVFYEQYF. Written as DNA, the CDR3 is TGTGCCAGCAGCAGCCGGGACAGGGTGTTTTACGAGCAGTACTTC. The variable domain in full, completed from reference TRBV5-6 and TRBJ2-7, reads DAGVTQSPTHLIKTRGQQVTLRCSPKSGHDTVSWYQQALGQGPQFIFQYYEEEERQRGNFPDRFSGHQFPNYSSELNVNALLLGDSALYLCASSSRDRVFYEQYFGPGTRLTVT.

The chain carries TRBV15 and TRBJ2-2, with a possible D match to TRBD1 (7 bases). Germline CDR1 is LNHNV and CDR2 is YYDKDF (reference sequence). Trimming took 4 bases from V and 2 from J, leaving 11 bases between them. The length of the CDR3 is 15 residues. In nucleotides, the CDR3 is TGTGCCACCAGCAATGGAGGGGGCAACACCGGGGAGCTGTTTTTT. This codes for CATSNGGGNTGELFF.

V usage is TRBV7-9 and J usage is TRBJ2-7, with 10 bases that match TRBD1. The CDR3 has 15 residues. Germline values: CDR1 SEHNR, CDR2 FQNEAQ (reference sequence). The J segment lost 2 bases and the V segment lost 6 bases, leaving 7 bases of the junction unmatched. The DNA for the CDR3 is TGTGCCAGCAGGACCGGGACAGGGGAGACCTACGAGCAGTACTTC. Translation: CASRTGTGETYEQYF.

This clonotype was picked up many times. The chain couples TRBV5-1 to TRBJ2-1; D tentatively fits TRBD1 or TRBD2 (5 bases each). Trimming left V 0 bases short and J 7 bases short, with 8 bases between. This CDR3 contains 13 residues. Germline-derived CDR1 and CDR2 are SGHRS and YFSETQ. The CDR3 coding sequence is TGCGCCAGCAGCTTGGGTTGGGGGAATGAGCAGTTCTTC. Translation: CASSLGWGNEQFF. Looking up the rest from reference TRBV5-1 and TRBJ2-1 gives the full variable domain: KAGVTQTPRYLIKTRGQQVTLSCSPISGHRSVSWYQQTPGQGLQFLFEYFSETQRNKGNFPGRFSGRQFSNSRSEMNVSTLELGDSALYLCASSLGWGNEQFFGPGTRLTVL.

This clonotype was counted between two and nine times. The V call is TRBV29-1, the J call TRBJ2-1; possible D gene TRBD1, 5 bases. With 6 bases removed from V and 4 bases from J, the gap between germline ends came to 7 bases. The CDR3 is 11 amino acids. Germline CDR1 SQVTM, CDR2 ANQGSEA. CDR3 loop: CSVQGYNEQFF. The CDR3 coding sequence is TGCAGCGTCCAGGGTTACAATGAGCAGTTCTTC.

This clonotype came up many times. The chain carries TRBV7-8 and TRBJ2-7; possibly TRBD1 for D (5 bases). This CDR3 spans 16 amino acids. Trimming removed 0 bases from V and 0 bases from J, with 12 bases in between. The germline CDR1 and CDR2 sequences are SGHVS and FQNEAQ. The CDR3 reads CASSLAGQVSSYEQYF. CDR3 bases: TGTGCCAGCAGCTTAGCGGGGCAGGTTAGCTCCTACGAGCAGTACTTC. Full variable domain (remainder filled in from reference TRBV7-8 and TRBJ2-7): GAGVSQSPRYKVAKRGQDVALRCDPISGHVSLFWYQQALGQGPEFLTYFQNEAQLDKSGLPSDRFFAERPEGSVSTLKIQRTQQEDSAVYLCASSLAGQVSSYEQYFGPGTRLTVT.

The rearrangement links TRBV21-1 to TRBJ2-7; the D segment call TRBD1 is taken from the table without a DNA check. TRBV21-1 is a documented pseudogene. CDR3 length equals 14 residues. The CDR3 region has the DNA TGTGCCAGCAGCTGCCGGGACAGGGGGTCCGAGCAGTACTTC. Amino acids: CASSCRDRGSEQYF.

This chain uses TRBV10-3 with TRBJ2-7, with unresolved D. CDR3 length: 14 residues. V was cut by 0 bases and J by 2 bases, with 8 bases left in between. The germline V gene encodes CDR1 ENHRY and CDR2 SYGVKD. CDR3 residues: CAISESAVTYEQYF. The CDR3 region has the DNA TGTGCCATCAGTGAGTCCGCGGTAACCTACGAGCAGTACTTC.

In DNA form, the CDR3 reads TGTGCCATCCCCCTGGGATCTACGAACACCGGGGAGCTGTTTTTT. Translating it yields CAIPLGSTNTGELFF. The chain employs TRBV10-3 and TRBJ2-2; D not certain. V shed 8 bases and J shed 0 bases, with 13 bases lying between them. The CDR3 runs to 15 residues. Germline V gives CDR1 ENHRY, CDR2 SYGVKD.

This clonotype was picked up a small number of times. V usage is TRBV9 and J usage is TRBJ2-2, with unresolved D. The CDR3 consists of 14 residues. Germline CDR1 reads SGDLS; CDR2 reads YYNGEE. The V end lost 0 bases, the J end lost 1 base, and 4 bases lay between the germline ends. The CDR3 region is CASSVEKNTGELFF. Written as DNA, the CDR3 is TGTGCCAGCAGCGTAGAGAAGAACACCGGGGAGCTGTTTTTT. The variable domain in full, with the rest retrieved from reference TRBV9 and TRBJ2-2, is DSGVTQTPKHLITATGQRVTLRCSPRSGDLSVYWYQQSLDQGLQFLIQYYNGEERAKGNILERFSAQQFPDLHSELNLSSLELGDSALYFCASSVEKNTGELFFGEGSRLTVL.

This clonotype was observed a few times. V gene TRBV7-9 combines with J gene TRBJ2-3; 11 bases are shared with TRBD2. V gave up 5 bases and J gave up 0 bases; unmatched junction bases: 7. Germline CDR1 and CDR2: SEHNR and FQNEAQ (reference sequence). This CDR3 is 17 amino acids long. The CDR3 DNA follows: TGTGCCAGCAGCCCCCAGACTAGCGGGGCTAGCACAGATACGCAGTATTTT. Its protein product is CASSPQTSGASTDTQYF.

This clonotype showed up just a few times. This chain links TRBV5-1 with TRBJ2-3; D not resolved. Germline V CDR1 and CDR2: SGHRS, YFSETQ. The CDR3 covers 13 residues. Trimming shortened V by 3 bases and J by 0 bases, and 5 bases separated the two germline ends. DNA of the CDR3: TGCGCCAGCAGCTCGGACAGCACAGATACGCAGTATTTT. Protein sequence: CASSSDSTDTQYF.

J is TRBJ2-1 and V is TRBV24-1; possible D gene TRBD2, 5 bases. CDR3 length: 14 amino acids. CDR1 is KGHDR and CDR2 is SFDVKD in the germline V gene. With 0 bases removed from V and 7 bases from J, the gap between germline ends came to 9 bases. The CDR3 loop is CATSDLPRENEQFF. Here the CDR3 DNA reads TGTGCCACCAGTGATTTGCCAAGGGAGAATGAGCAGTTCTTC.

The rearrangement links TRBV29-1 to TRBJ2-1, with D perhaps TRBD1 (6 bases). Per germline, CDR1 SQVTM and CDR2 ANQGSEA. The ends were cut back, 1 base at V and 6 bases at J, with 10 bases in the middle. The CDR3 runs 13 residues. The CDR3 sequence: CSVEGDTINEQFF. In DNA, the CDR3 is TGCAGCGTTGAAGGGGACACCATCAATGAGCAGTTCTTC.

This clonotype was recorded a few times. This chain joins TRBV30 and TRBJ2-3; D may be TRBD2 (5 bases). There are 14 residues in the CDR3. Germline V gene lookup returns CDR1 GTSNPN and CDR2 SVGIG (reference sequence). V was cut by 3 bases and J by 5 bases, with 15 bases left in between. CDR3 bases: TGTGCCTGGAGCGGACTTACCCGTCAAGATACGCAGTATTTT. This translates into CAWSGLTRQDTQYF.

This clonotype was found a few times. The chain employs TRBV4-2 and TRBJ1-6; 11 bases fit TRBD1. This CDR3 has 15 residues. Germline loops: CDR1 LGHNA, CDR2 YNFKEQ. Trimming removed 3 bases from V and 8 bases from J; junction bases left unmatched: 3. The CDR3 DNA reads TGTGCCAGCAGCCAGGACAGGGGGCGGGATTCACCCCTCCACTTT. Protein sequence: CASSQDRGRDSPLHF.